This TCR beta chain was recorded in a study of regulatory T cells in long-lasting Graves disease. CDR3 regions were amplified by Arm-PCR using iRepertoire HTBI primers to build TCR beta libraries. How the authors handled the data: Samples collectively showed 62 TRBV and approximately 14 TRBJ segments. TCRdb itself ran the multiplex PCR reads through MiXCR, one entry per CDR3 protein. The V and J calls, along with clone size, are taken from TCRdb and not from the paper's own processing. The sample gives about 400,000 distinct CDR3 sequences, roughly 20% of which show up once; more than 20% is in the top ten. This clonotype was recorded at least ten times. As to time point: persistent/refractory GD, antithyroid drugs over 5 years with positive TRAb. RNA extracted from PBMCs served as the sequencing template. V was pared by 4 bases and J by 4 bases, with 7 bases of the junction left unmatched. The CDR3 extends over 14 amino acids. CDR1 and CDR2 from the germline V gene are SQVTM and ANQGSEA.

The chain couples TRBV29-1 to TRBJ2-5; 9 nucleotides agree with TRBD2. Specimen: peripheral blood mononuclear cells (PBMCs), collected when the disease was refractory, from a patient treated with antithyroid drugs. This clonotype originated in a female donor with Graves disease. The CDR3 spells CSVVVAGEGETQYF. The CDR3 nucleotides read TGCAGCGTTGTGGTAGCGGGAGAAGGAGAGACCCAGTACTTC.